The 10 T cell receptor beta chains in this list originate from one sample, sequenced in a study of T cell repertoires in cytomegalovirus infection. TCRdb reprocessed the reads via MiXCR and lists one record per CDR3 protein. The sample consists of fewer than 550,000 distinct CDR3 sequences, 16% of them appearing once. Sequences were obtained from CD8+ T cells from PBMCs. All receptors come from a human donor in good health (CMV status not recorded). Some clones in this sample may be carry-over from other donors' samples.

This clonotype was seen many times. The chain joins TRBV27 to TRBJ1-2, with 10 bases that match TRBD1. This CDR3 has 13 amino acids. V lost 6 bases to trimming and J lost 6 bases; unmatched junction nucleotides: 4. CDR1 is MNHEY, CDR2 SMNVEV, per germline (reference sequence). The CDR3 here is CASSFGQGDGYTF. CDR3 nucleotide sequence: TGTGCCAGCAGCTTCGGACAGGGGGATGGCTACACCTTC.

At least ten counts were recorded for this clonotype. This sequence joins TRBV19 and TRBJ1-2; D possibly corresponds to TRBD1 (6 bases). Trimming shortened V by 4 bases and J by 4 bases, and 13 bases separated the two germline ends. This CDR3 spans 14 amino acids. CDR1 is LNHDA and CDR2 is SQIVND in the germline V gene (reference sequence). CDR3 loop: CASSTFRDTYGYTF. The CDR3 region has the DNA TGTGCCAGTAGTACTTTCCGGGACACCTATGGCTACACCTTC.

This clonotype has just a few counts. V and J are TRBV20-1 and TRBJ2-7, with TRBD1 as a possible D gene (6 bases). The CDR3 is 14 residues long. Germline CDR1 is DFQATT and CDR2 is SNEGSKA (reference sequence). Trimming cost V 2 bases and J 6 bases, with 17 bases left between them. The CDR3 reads CSARPENRVSEQYF. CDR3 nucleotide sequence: TGCAGTGCTAGACCCGAAAACAGGGTTAGCGAGCAGTACTTC.

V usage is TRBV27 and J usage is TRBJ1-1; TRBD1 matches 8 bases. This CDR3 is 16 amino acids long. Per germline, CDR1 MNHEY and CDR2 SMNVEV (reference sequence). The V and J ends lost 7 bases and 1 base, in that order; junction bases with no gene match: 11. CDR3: CASIISRGQANTEAFF. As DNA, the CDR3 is TGTGCCAGCATTATAAGCCGGGGACAGGCGAACACTGAAGCTTTCTTT.

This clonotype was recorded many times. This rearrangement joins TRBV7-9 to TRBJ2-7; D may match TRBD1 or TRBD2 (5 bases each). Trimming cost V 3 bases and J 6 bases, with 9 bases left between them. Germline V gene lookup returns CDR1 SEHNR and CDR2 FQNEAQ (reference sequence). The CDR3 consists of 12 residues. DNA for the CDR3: TGTGCCAGCAGCTTTTCTGGGGGCGAGCAGTACTTC. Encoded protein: CASSFSGGEQYF.

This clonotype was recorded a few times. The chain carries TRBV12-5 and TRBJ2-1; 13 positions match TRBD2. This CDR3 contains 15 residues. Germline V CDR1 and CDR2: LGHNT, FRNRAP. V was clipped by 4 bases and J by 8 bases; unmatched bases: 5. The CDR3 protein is CASGSWTSGSYEQFF. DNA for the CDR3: TGTGCTAGTGGTTCATGGACTAGCGGGAGCTATGAGCAGTTCTTC.

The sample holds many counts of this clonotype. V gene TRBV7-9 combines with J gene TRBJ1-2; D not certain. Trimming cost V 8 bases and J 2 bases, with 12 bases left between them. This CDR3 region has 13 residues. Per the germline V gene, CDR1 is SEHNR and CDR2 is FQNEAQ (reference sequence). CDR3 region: CASAPLINYGYTF. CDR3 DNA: TGTGCCAGCGCGCCCCTTATAAACTATGGCTACACCTTC. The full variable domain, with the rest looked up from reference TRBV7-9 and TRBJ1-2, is DTGVSQNPRHKITKRGQNVTFRCDPISEHNRLYWYRQTLGQGPEFLTYFQNEAQLEKSRLLSDRFSAERPKGSFSTLEIQRTEQGDSAMYLCASAPLINYGYTFGSGTRLTVV.

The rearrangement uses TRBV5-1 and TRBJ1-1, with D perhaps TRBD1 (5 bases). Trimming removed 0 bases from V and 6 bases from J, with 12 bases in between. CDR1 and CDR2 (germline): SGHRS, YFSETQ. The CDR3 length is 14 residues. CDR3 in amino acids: CASSLVPGTPEAFF. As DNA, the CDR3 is TGCGCCAGCAGCTTGGTTCCGGGGACCCCTGAAGCTTTCTTT.

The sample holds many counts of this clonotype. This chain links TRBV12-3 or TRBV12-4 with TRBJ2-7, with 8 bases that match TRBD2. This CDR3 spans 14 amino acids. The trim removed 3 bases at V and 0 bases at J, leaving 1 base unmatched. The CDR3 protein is CASSFSGDSYEQYF. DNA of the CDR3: TGTGCCAGCAGTTTTAGCGGGGACTCCTACGAGCAGTACTTC.

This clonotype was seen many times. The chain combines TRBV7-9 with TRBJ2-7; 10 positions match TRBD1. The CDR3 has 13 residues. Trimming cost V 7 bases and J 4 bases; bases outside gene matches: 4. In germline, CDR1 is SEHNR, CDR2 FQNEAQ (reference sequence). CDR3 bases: TGTGCCAGCAAACGGGACAGGGGATACGAGCAGTACTTC. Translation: CASKRDRGYEQYF. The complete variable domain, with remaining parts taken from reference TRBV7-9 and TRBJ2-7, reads DTGVSQNPRHKITKRGQNVTFRCDPISEHNRLYWYRQTLGQGPEFLTYFQNEAQLEKSRLLSDRFSAERPKGSFSTLEIQRTEQGDSAMYLCASKRDRGYEQYFGPGTRLTVT.